Below are 20 T cell receptor beta chains sequenced from a single sample in a study of cytomegalovirus exposure and HLA in healthy donors. Vbeta (60) and Jbeta (13) primers were used in the PCR. Here immunoSEQ multiplex PCR was the method, and the copy in TCRdb shows in-frame clones only, minus some. The sample lists 120,000 or so clones; over 65% were seen once. The source material was PBMCs. These receptors originate from a woman aged 40 to 50 in good health and CMV-seronegative.

This clone was detected only a few times. The rearrangement uses TRBV27 and TRBJ2-1; D gene uncertain. Per germline, CDR1 MNHEY and CDR2 SMNVEV (reference sequence). Trimming took off 0 bases at V and 8 bases at J, with 20 bases between the two ends. This CDR3 is built from 17 residues. The CDR3 DNA follows: TGTGCCAGCAGTTTATCCCCATGGTATGAGAGTGCCTATGAGCAGTTCTTC. Its translation: CASSLSPWYESAYEQFF.

V usage is TRBV13 and J usage is TRBJ1-5; D call uncertain. The CDR3 sequence is 17 residues long. The germline V gene encodes CDR1 PRHDT and CDR2 FYEKMQ (reference sequence). With 5 bases removed from V and 1 base from J, the gap between germline ends came to 18 bases. The CDR3 sequence is CASSRRGRRGSNQPQHF. The CDR3 DNA reads TGTGCCAGCAGCCGACGGGGAAGGCGAGGGAGCAATCAGCCCCAGCATTTT. Looking up the rest from reference TRBV13 and TRBJ1-5 gives the full variable domain: AAGVIQSPRHLIKEKRETATLKCYPIPRHDTVYWYQQGPGQDPQFLISFYEKMQSDKGSIPDRFSAQQFSDYHSELNMSSLELGDSALYFCASSRRGRRGSNQPQHFGDGTRLSIL.

The chain employs TRBV7-9 and TRBJ2-3; 7 bases line up with TRBD2. V was pared by 2 bases and J by 3 bases, with 2 bases of the junction left unmatched. Germline CDR1 SEHNR, CDR2 FQNEAQ (reference sequence). The CDR3 is made up of 14 amino acids. The CDR3 DNA is TGTGCCAGCAGCTTAAGGGGAGGGACAGATACGCAGTATTTT. The encoded protein is CASSLRGGTDTQYF.

Here the CDR3 reads CASSSRQRTDTQYF. The CDR3 nucleotides read TGTGCCAGCAGTTCCCGACAACGCACAGATACGCAGTATTTT. V gene TRBV27 combines with J gene TRBJ2-3; D ambiguous. V was shortened by 4 bases and J by 1 base, with 9 bases between the two germline ends. Germline V CDR1 and CDR2: MNHEY, SMNVEV (reference sequence). The CDR3 loop spans 14 amino acids.

This clone has a single count. Other DNA sequences from this sample encode an identical CDR3 as well. V and J are TRBV27 and TRBJ1-5; possibly TRBD1 for D (6 bases). Germline CDR1 and CDR2: MNHEY and SMNVEV (reference sequence). The length of the CDR3 is 16 residues. V dropped 4 bases and J dropped 0 bases, with 13 bases sitting between them. CDR3 amino acids: CASSSSGTLSNQPQHF. The CDR3 DNA is TGTGCCAGCAGTTCTTCCGGGACACTTAGCAATCAGCCCCAGCATTTT.

This clone was recorded a few times. The chain combines TRBV5-6 with TRBJ2-7, with a tentative D call TRBD2 (7 bases). The CDR3 has 14 amino acids. Germline CDR1 and CDR2: SGHDT and YYEEEE. The V end lost 1 base, the J end lost 7 bases, and 15 bases lay between the germline ends. CDR3 protein: CASSLFRGADEQYF. DNA of the CDR3: TGTGCCAGCAGCTTGTTTCGGGGGGCTGATGAGCAGTACTTC.

This clone has just one count. The chain has TRBV25-1 and TRBJ2-7, with 10 nucleotides matching TRBD1. V was clipped by 11 bases and J by 6 bases; unmatched bases: 19. CDR1 is MGHDK and CDR2 is SYGVNS in the germline V gene. The CDR3 runs 16 residues. The DNA for the CDR3 is TGTGCCGAAAGCTCCCTCCGACAGGGGGCTGTTGGCGAGCAGTACTTC. It is translated as CAESSLRQGAVGEQYF.

The CDR3 reads CATSPGTSDLRAGEQYF. The DNA for the CDR3 is TGTGCCACCAGTCCCGGGACTAGCGACCTCCGGGCCGGCGAGCAGTACTTC. V is TRBV15 and J is TRBJ2-7, with 10 bases fitting TRBD2. The J segment lost 6 bases and the V segment lost 6 bases, leaving 17 bases of the junction unmatched. Germline-derived CDR1 and CDR2 are LNHNV and YYDKDF (reference sequence). CDR3 length: 17 amino acids.

V gene TRBV10-3 combines with J gene TRBJ2-3, with D possibly TRBD2 on 6 matching bases. CDR3 size: 15 residues. V lost 2 bases and J 0 bases, leaving 9 bases between the germline ends. Germline loops: CDR1 ENHRY, CDR2 SYGVKD. CDR3 sequence reads: CAISEASESTDTQYF. In DNA form, the CDR3 reads TGTGCCATCAGTGAGGCTAGCGAGAGCACAGATACGCAGTATTTT.

This chain connects TRBV18 to TRBJ1-4; 11 bases are a match to TRBD1. Unmatched junction bases numbered 2, after V lost 6 bases and J lost 2 bases. From germline, CDR1 is KGHSH and CDR2 LQKENI. The CDR3 contains 15 residues. DNA for the CDR3: TGTGCCAGCTCTCGGACAGGGGGCACTAATGAAAAACTGTTTTTT. Protein sequence: CASSRTGGTNEKLFF.

This chain uses TRBV7-2 with TRBJ2-7; 8 bases fit TRBD1. This CDR3 has 15 amino acids. Trimming took 1 base from V and 3 from J; bases not matched to a gene: 5. CDR1 is SGHTA and CDR2 is FQGNSA in the germline V gene. CDR3 bases: TGTGCCAGCAGCTTAGACGGACAGGGTCTCTACGAGCAGTACTTC. Translation: CASSLDGQGLYEQYF.

This clone has a handful of counts. The V gene is TRBV9, the J gene TRBJ2-3, with D perhaps TRBD1 (6 bases). Germline V gene data show CDR1 as SGDLS and CDR2 as YYNGEE. This CDR3 region has 13 residues. The V and J ends lost 4 bases and 7 bases respectively, with 13 bases between them. CDR3 in DNA: TGTGCCAGCAGCTTACCACAGGGAAATACGCAGTATTTT. This sequence encodes CASSLPQGNTQYF.

DNA for the CDR3: TGCGCCAGCAGCTTGGGCGGGACAGGATCCGAGCAGTACTTC. Its translation: CASSLGGTGSEQYF. The chain joins TRBV5-1 to TRBJ2-7, with 8 bases identical to TRBD1. Germline values: CDR1 SGHRS, CDR2 YFSETQ. The CDR3 sequence is 14 residues long. After removal of 0 bases from V and 6 bases from J, the junction contained 5 bases not matched to a gene.

The chain recombines TRBV20-1 with TRBJ2-1; D gene ambiguous. Germline V gene data show CDR1 as DFQATT and CDR2 as SNEGSKA (reference sequence). This CDR3 contains 11 residues. The germline V and J ends were trimmed by 3 bases and 4 bases, with 4 bases remaining between them. In DNA, the CDR3 is TGCAGTGCTAGTAATTACAATGAGCAGTTCTTC. Its protein is CSASNYNEQFF.

The CDR3 nucleotides are TGTGCCAGCAGTTACGCCGGTCATCGGCAGCCCCAGCATTTT. This translates into CASSYAGHRQPQHF. The rearrangement joins TRBV6-5 to TRBJ1-5; D not certain. The V end lost 2 bases, the J end lost 7 bases, and 12 bases lay between the germline ends. The CDR3 covers 14 residues. CDR1 and CDR2 (germline): MNHEY, SVGAGI.

This sequence joins TRBV27 and TRBJ1-1, with TRBD1 as a possible D gene (5 bases). This CDR3 region has 15 residues. Germline CDR1 reads MNHEY; CDR2 reads SMNVEV (reference sequence). V was shortened by 0 bases and J by 0 bases, with 8 bases between the two germline ends. CDR3 in DNA: TGTGCCAGCAGTTTATCTCGGGGGTTGAACACTGAAGCTTTCTTT. Protein product: CASSLSRGLNTEAFF.

The chain couples TRBV18 to TRBJ2-1, with 15 bases lining up with TRBD2. Germline loops: CDR1 KGHSH, CDR2 LQKENI. This CDR3 has 16 residues. The V segment lost 3 bases and the J segment 9 bases; nucleotides outside the gene matches: 6. In DNA, the CDR3 is TGTGCCAGCTCACCCTCTCGGACTAGCGGGAGGGGTGAGCAGTTCTTC. This translates into CASSPSRTSGRGEQFF.

Comments on this clone: This same CDR3 is encoded by further DNA sequences in the sample. The chain joins TRBV18 to TRBJ1-2; D not resolved. This CDR3 is built from 14 residues. CDR1 KGHSH and CDR2 LQKENI come from the germline V gene. The V and J ends lost 6 bases and 0 bases respectively, with 11 bases between them. The CDR3 protein is CASSPGQTNYGYTF. In DNA, the CDR3 is TGTGCCAGCTCTCCGGGTCAGACTAACTATGGCTACACCTTC.

V gene TRBV5-1 combines with J gene TRBJ2-3, with TRBD2 matching over 14 bases. V trimming: 2 bases; J trimming: 3 bases; junction bases outside the gene matches: 2. CDR1 and CDR2 from the germline V gene are SGHRS and YFSETQ. The CDR3 runs 16 residues. The DNA of the CDR3 is TGCGCCAGCAGCTTCGGGACTAGCGGGAGAACAGATACGCAGTATTTT. Translated, it gives CASSFGTSGRTDTQYF.

This chain connects TRBV7-6 to TRBJ2-7; 8 bases map to TRBD1. CDR1 and CDR2 from the germline V gene are SGHVS and FNYEAQ. With 5 bases clipped from V and 4 bases from J, the junction kept 7 bases outside the gene matches. The CDR3 length is 14 residues. CDR3 in DNA: TGTGCCAGCAGCCCGCTGAGGACAGGGTACGAGCAGTACTTC. Translating gives CASSPLRTGYEQYF.